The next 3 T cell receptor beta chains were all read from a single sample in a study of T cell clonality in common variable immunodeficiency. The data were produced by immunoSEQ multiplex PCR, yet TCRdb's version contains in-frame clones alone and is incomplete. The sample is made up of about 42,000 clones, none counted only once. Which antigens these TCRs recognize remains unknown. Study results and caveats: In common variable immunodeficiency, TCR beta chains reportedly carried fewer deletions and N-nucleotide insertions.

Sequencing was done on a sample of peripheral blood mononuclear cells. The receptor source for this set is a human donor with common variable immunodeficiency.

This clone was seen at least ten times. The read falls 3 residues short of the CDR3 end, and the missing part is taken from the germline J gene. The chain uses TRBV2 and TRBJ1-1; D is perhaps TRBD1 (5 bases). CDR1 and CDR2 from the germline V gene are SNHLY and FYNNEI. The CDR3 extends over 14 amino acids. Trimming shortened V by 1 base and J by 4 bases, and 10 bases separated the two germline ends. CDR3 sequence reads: CASSEVSGVTEAFF. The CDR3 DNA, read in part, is TGTGCCAGCAGTGAAGTATCGGGGGTCACTGAA. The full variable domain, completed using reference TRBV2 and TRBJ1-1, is EPEVTQTPSHQVTQMGQEVILRCVPISNHLYFYWYRQILGQKVEFLVSFYNNEISEKSEIFDDQFSVERPDGSNFTLKIRSTKLEDSAMYFCASSEVSGVTEAFFGQGTRLTVV.

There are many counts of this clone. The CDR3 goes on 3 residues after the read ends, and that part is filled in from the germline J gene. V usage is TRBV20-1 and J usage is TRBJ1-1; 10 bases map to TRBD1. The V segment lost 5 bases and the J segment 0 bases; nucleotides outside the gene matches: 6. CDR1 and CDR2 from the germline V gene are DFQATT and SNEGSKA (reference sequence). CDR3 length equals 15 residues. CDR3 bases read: TGCAGTGCTGACTTGGGACAGGGGATGAACACTGAA. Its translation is CSADLGQGMNTE. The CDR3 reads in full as CSADLGQGMNTEAFF.

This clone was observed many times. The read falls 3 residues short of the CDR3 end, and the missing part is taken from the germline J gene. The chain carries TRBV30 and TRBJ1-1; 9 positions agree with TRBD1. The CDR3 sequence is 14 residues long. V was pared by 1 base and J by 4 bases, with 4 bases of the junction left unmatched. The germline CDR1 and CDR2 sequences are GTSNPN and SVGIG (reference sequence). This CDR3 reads CAWSGTGGFTEAFF. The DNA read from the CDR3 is TGTGCCTGGAGTGGTACAGGGGGCTTCACTGAA.